The 15 T cell receptor beta chains given below trace back to one sample, sequenced in a study of blood T cell repertoires in COVID-19. Clones were read by immunoSEQ multiplex PCR, and TCRdb kept only the in-frame ones, dropping some. Of hundreds of thousands of clones listed, 88% are singletons. The source material was peripheral blood. The origin of the receptors is a woman aged 40-49 years who had recovered from COVID-19.

V is TRBV11-2 and J is TRBJ2-1; 12 bases line up with TRBD2. Germline-derived CDR1 and CDR2 are SGHAT and FQNNGV. There are 15 residues in the CDR3. Trimming cost V 7 bases and J 7 bases; bases outside gene matches: 8. For the CDR3, the DNA is TGTGCCAGCACCCAGGGGACTAGCGGGTTGAATGAGCAGTTCTTC. Its translation is CASTQGTSGLNEQFF.

In its sample, this clone was seen once. The chain combines TRBV6-5 with TRBJ2-1; 15 bases align to TRBD2. V was pared by 2 bases and J by 4 bases, with 0 bases of the junction left unmatched. Germline-derived CDR1 and CDR2 are MNHEY and SVGAGI. The CDR3 spans 16 residues. This CDR3 reads CASSYGTSGRYNEQFF. The CDR3, as DNA: TGTGCCAGCAGTTACGGGACTAGCGGGAGGTACAATGAGCAGTTCTTC.

Only one count was recorded for this clone. The chain employs TRBV29-1 and TRBJ1-3; D perhaps matches TRBD1 (6 bases). Germline CDR1 reads SQVTM; CDR2 reads ANQGSEA. The V end lost 7 bases, the J end lost 2 bases, and 18 bases lay between the germline ends. CDR3 length: 15 amino acids. Written as DNA, the CDR3 is TGCAGCGCCCGAGGGGGGGCAAGGCCTGGAAACACCATATATTTT. Translated, it gives CSARGGARPGNTIYF.

The rearrangement joins TRBV5-6 to TRBJ2-5, with a weak D call TRBD2 (6 bases). Germline assignment: CDR1 SGHDT and CDR2 YYEEEE. V lost 2 bases, J lost 4 bases, and 6 bases lay in between. The length of the CDR3 is 12 residues. The CDR3 spells CASSFGGETQYF. Written as DNA, the CDR3 is TGTGCCAGCAGCTTCGGGGGAGAGACCCAGTACTTC.

The chain recombines TRBV18 with TRBJ2-6, with TRBD2 as a possible D gene (5 bases). V was shortened by 2 bases and J by 2 bases, with 10 bases between the two germline ends. The CDR3 consists of 16 residues. Germline assignment: CDR1 KGHSH and CDR2 LQKENI. The CDR3 DNA follows: TGTGCCAGCTCACCATTACGGGGTACTGGGGCCAACGTCCTGACTTTC. Translating gives CASSPLRGTGANVLTF.

The chain combines TRBV6-2 or TRBV6-3 with TRBJ2-4; a possible D gene is TRBD1 (5 bases). This CDR3 spans 15 amino acids. The germline V and J ends were trimmed by 0 bases and 4 bases, with 10 bases remaining between them. CDR1 and CDR2 from the germline V gene are MNHEY and SVGEGT. The CDR3: CASSYSGLAKNIQYF. The CDR3 DNA sequence: TGTGCCAGCAGTTACTCGGGGCTGGCTAAAAACATTCAGTACTTC.

V gene TRBV11-3 combines with J gene TRBJ2-1; D might be TRBD1 (6 bases). Germline CDR1 SGHNT, CDR2 YENEEA. The ends were cut back, 5 bases at V and 2 bases at J, with 13 bases in the middle. This CDR3 has 15 amino acids. This chain's CDR3 is CASSPGWGPYNEQFF. The CDR3 nucleotides read TGTGCCAGCAGCCCAGGGTGGGGGCCCTACAATGAGCAGTTCTTC.

The V call is TRBV7-9, the J call TRBJ1-1, with 7 positions matching TRBD1. V was clipped by 5 bases and J by 0 bases; unmatched bases: 12. Germline V lookup: CDR1 SEHNR, CDR2 FQNEAQ (reference sequence). The CDR3 has 17 residues. The CDR3 DNA reads as TGTGCCAGCAGCCGGCCCGTTGGGACAGCGATGAACACTGAAGCTTTCTTT. This gives the protein CASSRPVGTAMNTEAFF.

This chain connects TRBV12-3 or TRBV12-4 to TRBJ2-7; D is perhaps TRBD1 (6 bases). Trimming took 8 bases from V and 4 from J, leaving 9 bases between them. There are 11 residues in the CDR3. The CDR3 reads CASRRGYEQYV. DNA for the CDR3: TGTGCCAGCCGCAGGGGTTACGAGCAGTACGTC.

This clone was recorded a few times. The rearrangement links TRBV18 to TRBJ2-7; 8 nucleotides line up with TRBD1. J was trimmed by 0 bases and V by 2 bases; bases with no gene match: 18. The CDR3 has 20 amino acids. Per germline, CDR1 KGHSH and CDR2 LQKENI. Here the CDR3 reads CASSPVTGGEGLFSSYEQYV. The DNA of the CDR3 is TGTGCCAGCTCACCAGTAACAGGGGGAGAGGGGCTATTCAGCTCCTACGAGCAGTACGTC.

The rearrangement links TRBV5-6 to TRBJ2-1, with 7 nucleotides matching TRBD2. The CDR3 has 19 amino acids. CDR1 is SGHDT, CDR2 YYEEEE, per germline. Losses at the gene ends were 4 bases for V and 0 bases for J; bases not matched to a gene: 16. This chain's CDR3 is CASSPWAGARWGSYNEQFF. As DNA, the CDR3 is TGTGCCAGCAGCCCCTGGGCGGGAGCCCGCTGGGGCTCCTACAATGAGCAGTTCTTC.

This rearrangement joins TRBV6-5 to TRBJ2-7; a weak D match, TRBD1 (6 bases). V dropped 6 bases and J dropped 5 bases, with 17 bases sitting between them. The germline V gene has CDR1 MNHEY and CDR2 SVGAGI. This CDR3 region has 14 residues. The CDR3 DNA reads TGTGCCAGCAGCCAAATCAGGGGAAGGAACGAGCAGTACGTC. This sequence encodes CASSQIRGRNEQYV.

Concerning this clone: The sample carries other DNA sequences with the same CDR3. The chain uses TRBV12-3 or TRBV12-4 and TRBJ2-3; the D is unclear. The CDR3 has 11 amino acids. V gave up 3 bases and J gave up 6 bases, with 4 bases separating them. The CDR3 DNA follows: TGTGCCAGCAGTTTTTCTGATACGCAGTATTTT. It encodes CASSFSDTQYF.

V usage is TRBV16 and J usage is TRBJ2-7, with 9 bases that match TRBD1. Germline values: CDR1 KGHSY, CDR2 FQNENV. Losses at the gene ends were 0 bases for V and 6 bases for J; bases not matched to a gene: 3. The CDR3 covers 14 residues. The CDR3 nucleotides read TGTGCCAGCAGCCAATCCCGGACAGGGGTCGAGCAGTACTTC. This codes for CASSQSRTGVEQYF.

The chain links TRBV7-9 to TRBJ1-1; 7 nucleotides line up with TRBD1. This CDR3 has 15 residues. CDR1 is SEHNR and CDR2 is FQNEAQ in the germline V gene (reference sequence). V lost 6 bases to trimming and J lost 2 bases; unmatched junction nucleotides: 9. CDR3 coding DNA: TGTGCCAGCAGACCAAACAGGGGATCAAACACTGAAGCTTTCTTT. Amino acid sequence: CASRPNRGSNTEAFF.